This TCR beta chain was profiled in a study of T cell responses to AZD1222 COVID-19 vaccine. CDR1 is SEHNR, CDR2 FQNEAQ, per germline (reference sequence). Trimming stripped 1 base from V and 0 bases from J, with 4 bases between. The CDR3 loop spans 14 amino acids. Libraries were prepared by immunoSEQ multiplex PCR; TCRdb keeps only in-frame clonotypes and omits some of them. There are around 140,000 clones in the sample; 75% to 95% occur only once, and 6.9% lies in the top ten. The sequencing used peripheral blood, collected on day 0 of AZD1222 vaccination. This clonotype was obtained from an adult in good health. The V gene is TRBV7-9, the J gene TRBJ2-4, with D unresolved. DNA of the CDR3: TGTGCCAGCAGCTTAGTGTTAGCCAAAAACATTCAGTACTTC. This sequence encodes CASSLVLAKNIQYF.